A single sample gave rise to the 20 T cell receptor beta chains below, sequenced in a study of CD8 T cells in Susac syndrome. With random hexamers, reverse transcription was performed on 0.5 to 1 ug of RNA. TCRdb fed the immunoSEQ multiplex PCR reads into MiXCR, producing one record per CDR3 protein. This sample has fewer than 100,000 distinct CDR3 sequences, with roughly 90% found just once. Source material: CD8+ T cells from PBMCs. The receptors were gathered from a human donor with multiple sclerosis.

The chain joins TRBV5-4 to TRBJ1-6; D might be TRBD1 (5 bases). The V end was cut by 4 bases, the J end by 10 bases, with 12 bases between. CDR1 and CDR2 from the germline V gene are SGHNT and YYREEE (reference sequence). The CDR3 contains 13 residues. CDR3 residues: CASSPGGGSPLHF. The CDR3 DNA reads TGTGCCAGCAGCCCGGGGGGGGGATCACCCCTCCACTTT. Drawing the rest from reference TRBV5-4 and TRBJ1-6, the complete variable domain is ETGVTQSPTHLIKTRGQQVTLRCSSQSGHNTVSWYQQALGQGPQFIFQYYREEENGRGNFPPRFSGLQFPNYSSELNVNALELDDSALYLCASSPGGGSPLHFGNGTRLTVT.

This chain links TRBV5-1 with TRBJ1-2, with a possible D match to TRBD1 (5 bases). Germline V CDR1 and CDR2: SGHRS, YFSETQ. The CDR3 is 16 residues long. V was pared by 1 base and J by 3 bases, with 16 bases between. This chain's CDR3 is CASSLHSEGRDYGYTF. For the CDR3, the DNA is TGCGCCAGCAGCTTGCATTCTGAGGGGCGCGACTATGGCTACACCTTC.

J is TRBJ2-1 and V is TRBV19, with 8 bases fitting TRBD2. In germline, CDR1 is LNHDA, CDR2 SQIVND (reference sequence). The CDR3 runs to 17 residues. The junction had 11 bases not matched to a gene; V was cut back by 3 bases and J by 4 bases. The CDR3 DNA follows: TGTGCCAGTAGTATCACCGGGACTAGTGGAAGGTACAATGAGCAGTTCTTC. Translation gives CASSITGTSGRYNEQFF.

This chain joins TRBV7-8 and TRBJ1-5; possible D gene TRBD1, 6 bases. Trimming took off 5 bases at V and 0 bases at J, with 8 bases between the two ends. The CDR3 sequence is 14 residues long. Germline V CDR1 and CDR2: SGHVS, FQNEAQ. Written as DNA, the CDR3 is TGTGCCAGCAGCGGGGGCAGTAGCAATCAGCCCCAGCATTTT. Protein: CASSGGSSNQPQHF.

This chain connects TRBV5-6 to TRBJ1-5, with 7 bases lining up with TRBD1. With 3 bases clipped from V and 5 bases from J, the junction kept 8 bases outside the gene matches. The CDR3 length is 15 residues. Germline V gene sequence: CDR1 SGHDT, CDR2 YYEEEE. The CDR3 region has the DNA TGTGCCAGCAGCTGGGGACCCAGGGGGGATCAGCCCCAGCATTTT. This translates into CASSWGPRGDQPQHF.

The chain recombines TRBV19 with TRBJ2-1; tentatively, D is TRBD2 (6 bases). This CDR3 has 14 amino acids. CDR1 and CDR2 from the germline V gene are LNHDA and SQIVND (reference sequence). The V and J ends lost 5 bases and 4 bases respectively, with 12 bases between them. CDR3 loop: CASSPGTVYNEQFF. The CDR3 coding sequence is TGTGCCAGTAGTCCTGGGACTGTATACAATGAGCAGTTCTTC.

J is TRBJ1-5 and V is TRBV13; D unclear. The CDR3 totals 13 residues. Trimming shortened V by 4 bases and J by 3 bases, and 7 bases separated the two germline ends. Germline loops: CDR1 PRHDT, CDR2 FYEKMQ (reference sequence). This chain's CDR3 is CASSSTNNQPQHF. In DNA form, the CDR3 reads TGTGCCAGCAGCTCTACCAACAATCAGCCCCAGCATTTT.

The V and J genes are TRBV6-2 or TRBV6-3 and TRBJ2-1; weak D call: TRBD1 (6 bases). The CDR3 runs 15 residues. Between the trimmed V and J ends, which lost 0 bases and 14 bases, there was a span of 20 bases. Germline assignment: CDR1 MNHEY and CDR2 SVGEGT. The DNA of the CDR3 is TGTGCCAGCAGTTACTCAGGAAAGGGGGTACTAGGGGAGTTCTTC. It encodes CASSYSGKGVLGEFF.

CDR3 sequence reads: CASSFRGGAYEQYF. CDR3 in DNA: TGTGCCAGTAGTTTCCGCGGGGGGGCCTACGAGCAGTACTTC. This sequence joins TRBV19 and TRBJ2-7; TRBD2 agrees at 9 bases. Looked up from germline, CDR1 is LNHDA and CDR2 is SQIVND (reference sequence). Trimming took 5 bases from V and 2 from J; bases not matched to a gene: 4. The CDR3 totals 14 residues.

V usage is TRBV6-2 or TRBV6-3 and J usage is TRBJ2-7, with D hard to call. The V gene's germline CDR1 is MNHEY and CDR2 SVGEGT. V was clipped by 0 bases and J by 3 bases, with 3 bases between them. The CDR3 runs to 12 residues. The DNA for the CDR3 is TGTGCCAGCAGTTACTCGGACTACGAGCAGTACTTC. It translates to CASSYSDYEQYF.

The chain carries TRBV6-2 or TRBV6-3 and TRBJ2-1, with unresolved D. This CDR3 has 15 amino acids. With 7 bases removed from V and 1 base from J, the gap between germline ends came to 14 bases. The germline V gene has CDR1 MNHEY and CDR2 SVGEGT. CDR3 bases: TGTGCCAGCACCCGAGGAGATAGGTCCTACAATGAGCAGTTCTTC. Translating it yields CASTRGDRSYNEQFF.

The gene calls are TRBV19 and TRBJ2-7; TRBD1 is a possible D gene (5 bases). The V end was cut by 5 bases, the J end by 4 bases, with 6 bases between. Germline-derived CDR1 and CDR2 are LNHDA and SQIVND (reference sequence). The CDR3 totals 11 residues. The CDR3 bases are TGTGCCAGTAGTGACAGTTACGAGCAGTACTTC. Its protein is CASSDSYEQYF.

The chain employs TRBV6-1 and TRBJ2-1, with D hard to call. Looked up from germline, CDR1 is MNHNS and CDR2 is SASEGT. The V end lost 8 bases, the J end lost 8 bases, and 4 bases lay between the germline ends. The CDR3 has 9 residues. Here the CDR3 reads CASGYEQFF. In DNA form, the CDR3 reads TGTGCCAGCGGGTATGAGCAGTTCTTC.

The genes are TRBV7-9 and TRBJ2-7; 9 nucleotides match TRBD1. The trim removed 4 bases at V and 5 bases at J, leaving 9 bases unmatched. The germline gives CDR1 SEHNR, CDR2 FQNEAQ (reference sequence). This CDR3 is 15 amino acids long. The DNA of the CDR3 is TGTGCCAGCAGCTCACCGGGACAGGGATTCAACGAGCAGTACTTC. This translates into CASSSPGQGFNEQYF.

The V call is TRBV6-5, the J call TRBJ2-7; TRBD1 is a possible D gene (6 bases). The CDR3 is 13 residues long. V was trimmed by 6 bases and J by 5 bases, leaving 14 bases between them. Germline V gives CDR1 MNHEY, CDR2 SVGAGI. The CDR3 sequence: CASSRGGHDEQYF. The CDR3 bases are TGTGCCAGCAGCCGAGGGGGACATGACGAGCAGTACTTC.

This clonotype turned up a few times. The rearrangement uses TRBV5-4 and TRBJ1-2; 9 positions agree with TRBD1. The CDR3 runs 14 residues. V was clipped by 2 bases and J by 3 bases; unmatched bases: 2. CDR1 SGHNT and CDR2 YYREEE come from the germline V gene (reference sequence). The DNA for the CDR3 is TGTGCCAGCAGCTTCGACAGGGGGGACTATGGCTACACCTTC. Its protein is CASSFDRGDYGYTF.

This chain joins TRBV6-5 and TRBJ2-1; 11 bases line up with TRBD1. With 5 bases clipped from V and 2 bases from J, the junction kept 5 bases outside the gene matches. CDR1 is MNHEY, CDR2 SVGAGI, per germline. This CDR3 spans 16 amino acids. CDR3 sequence: CASSPSGQGAYNEQFF. The CDR3 nucleotides read TGTGCCAGCAGTCCCTCGGGACAGGGGGCCTACAATGAGCAGTTCTTC.

The chain links TRBV28 to TRBJ2-1; D is tentatively TRBD1 or TRBD2 (5 bases each). CDR1 and CDR2 from the germline V gene are MDHEN and SYDVKM. V was trimmed by 9 bases and J by 2 bases, leaving 14 bases between them. The CDR3 covers 14 residues. CDR3 nucleotides: TGTGCCAGTAGGGGCGGGCCAACCTACAATGAGCAGTTCTTC. The encoded protein is CASRGGPTYNEQFF.

The V call is TRBV14, the J call TRBJ2-7; D gene unclear. This CDR3 spans 14 amino acids. Trimming stripped 1 base from V and 3 bases from J, with 10 bases between. Germline-derived CDR1 and CDR2 are SGHDN and FVKESK. DNA of the CDR3: TGTGCCAGCAGCCAAGGGTGGGTGAGCTACGAGCAGTACTTC. Protein product: CASSQGWVSYEQYF.

The rearrangement joins TRBV7-3 to TRBJ2-3; the match to TRBD2 covers 7 bases. This CDR3 comprises 13 residues. Unmatched junction bases numbered 1, after V lost 2 bases and J lost 5 bases. Germline CDR1 is SGHTA and CDR2 is FQGTGA. In nucleotides, the CDR3 is TGTGCCAGCAGCTTATCGGGGGGAGATACGCAGTATTTT. Protein sequence: CASSLSGGDTQYF.